The T cell receptor beta chain described here comes from a study of CD8+ T cells in alopecia areata. Whole-study results and caveats: TCRs were shared less clearly across patients than in mice, possibly for HLA-related reasons. Lesional scalp displayed greater clonality than normal scalp, most notably in alopecia totalis/universalis.

It was cDNA, reverse transcribed from extracted RNA, that served as the sequencing template. Produced via immunoSEQ multiplex PCR; TCRdb's table is partial and in-frame only. The table shows 3,500 to 4,000 clones, with over 55% occurring only once. The germline gives CDR1 LNHDA, CDR2 SQIVND (reference sequence). Trimming pared 5 bases from V and 8 bases from J, leaving 22 bases between. The CDR3 is 16 amino acids. On this clone itself: Its antigen is unidentified.

Material: skin. This receptor was taken from a human donor in good health. V usage is TRBV19 and J usage is TRBJ2-1, with D maybe TRBD2 (6 bases). The CDR3 DNA follows: TGTGCCAGTAGTCCCCCGGACTACTCCCTCGTCCATGAGCAGTTCTTC. Protein: CASSPPDYSLVHEQFF.